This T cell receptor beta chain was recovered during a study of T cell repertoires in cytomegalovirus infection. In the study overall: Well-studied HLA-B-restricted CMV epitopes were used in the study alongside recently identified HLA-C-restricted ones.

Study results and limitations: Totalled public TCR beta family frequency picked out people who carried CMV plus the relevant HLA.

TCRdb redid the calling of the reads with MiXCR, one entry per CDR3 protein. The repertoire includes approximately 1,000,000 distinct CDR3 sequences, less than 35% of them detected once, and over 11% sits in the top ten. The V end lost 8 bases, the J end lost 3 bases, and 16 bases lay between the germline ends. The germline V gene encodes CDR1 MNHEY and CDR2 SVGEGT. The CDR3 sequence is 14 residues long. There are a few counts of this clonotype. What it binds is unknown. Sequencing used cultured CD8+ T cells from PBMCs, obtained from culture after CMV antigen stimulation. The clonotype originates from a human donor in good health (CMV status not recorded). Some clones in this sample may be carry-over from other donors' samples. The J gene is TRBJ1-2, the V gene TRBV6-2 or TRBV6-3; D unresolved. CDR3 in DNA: TGTGCCAGCGCCCCAAGATCGCGTGACTATGGCTACACCTTC. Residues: CASAPRSRDYGYTF.